The 6 T cell receptor beta chains below were found in one sample sequenced in a study of T cells after yellow fever vaccination. MiXCR was run by TCRdb on the 5' RACE reads, yielding one entry per CDR3 protein. The table lists about 630,000 distinct CDR3 sequences, roughly 12% of them singletons. Sample: PBMCs, taken on the day of the yellow fever booster vaccination. The receptors shown here come from a man aged 25 to 40 who received the YFV17D yellow fever vaccine.

The chain combines TRBV7-2 with TRBJ1-4; D unresolved. Germline V CDR1 and CDR2: SGHTA, FQGNSA. The CDR3 has 15 residues. The V gene lost 4 bases and the J gene lost 5 bases, with 14 bases spanning the gap. The CDR3, as DNA: TGTGCCAGCAGCTCAAGGTTGGGCCCGAATGAAAAACTGTTTTTT. Its translation: CASSSRLGPNEKLFF.

The chain combines TRBV11-2 with TRBJ2-5; 9 positions match TRBD1. CDR3 length: 14 amino acids. The ends lost 6 bases at V and 5 bases at J; junction bases unmatched: 7. The germline gives CDR1 SGHAT, CDR2 FQNNGV. CDR3 region: CASSRTGGFETQYF. CDR3 nucleotide sequence: TGTGCCAGCAGTCGCACAGGGGGCTTTGAGACCCAGTACTTC.

This clonotype turned up a few times. The chain carries TRBV14 and TRBJ2-7; 10 nucleotides match TRBD1. The germline gives CDR1 SGHDN, CDR2 FVKESK. With V trimmed by 3 bases and J by 9 bases, 11 bases remained unmatched. This CDR3 has 15 residues. The chain's CDR3 is CASSHRRQGAMGQYF. Written as DNA, the CDR3 is TGTGCCAGCAGCCACAGACGACAGGGGGCGATGGGGCAGTACTTC.

This clonotype turned up a few times. The gene calls are TRBV4-3 and TRBJ2-1; D gene ambiguous. Germline assignment: CDR1 LGHNA and CDR2 YSLEER. V was cut by 4 bases and J by 6 bases, with 19 bases left in between. This CDR3 comprises 16 residues. CDR3 nucleotide sequence: TGCGCCAGCAGCCGAGGAACAGCCATGGGTGCCAATGAGCAGTTCTTC. It yields the protein CASSRGTAMGANEQFF.

Comment on this clonotype: One end of the junction is discordant with germline, which a read error may explain. The chain recombines TRBV5-6 with TRBJ2-7; D possibly matches TRBD1 or TRBD2 (5 bases each). Germline loops: CDR1 SGHDT, CDR2 YYEEEE. The length of the CDR3 is 14 residues. Here the CDR3 reads CAISAGTYSYEQYF. CDR3 DNA: TGTGCCATCAGCGCCGGGACGTACTCCTACGAGCAGTACTTC.

This clonotype occurred many times. The chain joins TRBV29-1 to TRBJ2-7, with a possible D match to TRBD1 (5 bases). The CDR3 runs 13 residues. The germline CDR1 and CDR2 sequences are SQVTM and ANQGSEA. Trimming removed 6 bases at V and 2 bases at J, with 14 bases between. The CDR3 here is CSVRLDNTYEQYF. For the CDR3, the DNA is TGCAGCGTAAGACTGGACAACACCTACGAGCAGTACTTC.